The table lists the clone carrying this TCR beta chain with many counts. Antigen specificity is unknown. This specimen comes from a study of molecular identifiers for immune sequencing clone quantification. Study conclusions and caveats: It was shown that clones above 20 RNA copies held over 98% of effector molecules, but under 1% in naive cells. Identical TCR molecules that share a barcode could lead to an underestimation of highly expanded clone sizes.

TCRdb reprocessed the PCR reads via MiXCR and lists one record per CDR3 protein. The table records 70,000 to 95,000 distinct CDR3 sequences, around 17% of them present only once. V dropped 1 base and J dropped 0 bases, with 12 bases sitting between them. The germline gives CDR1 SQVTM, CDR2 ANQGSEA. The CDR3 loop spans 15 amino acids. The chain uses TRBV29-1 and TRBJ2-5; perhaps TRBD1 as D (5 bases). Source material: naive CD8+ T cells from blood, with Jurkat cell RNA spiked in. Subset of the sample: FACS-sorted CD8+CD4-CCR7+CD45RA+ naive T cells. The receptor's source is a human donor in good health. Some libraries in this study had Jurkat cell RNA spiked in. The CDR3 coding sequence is TGCAGCGTTGAAGTCCCGACAGAAAACCAAGAGACCCAGTACTTC. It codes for CSVEVPTENQETQYF.